These T cell receptor beta chains were read from a single sample in a study of T cells in Graves' hyperthyroidism and ophthalmopathy. TCRdb re-derived calls from the multiplex PCR reads in MiXCR, one entry per CDR3 protein. In the table there are about 500,000 distinct CDR3 sequences, around 43% of which are singletons. The sample was peripheral blood or thyroid tissue (not recorded which). The receptors were sampled from an adult woman with Graves' disease, either hyperthyroidism or ophthalmopathy (not recorded which). Both conserved end residues are part of each CDR3.

v_call	cdr3_length	j_call	cdr3_aa
TRBV25-1	14	TRBJ1-1	CASSPRRINTEAFF
TRBV10-3	12	TRBJ2-5	CAISGVEETQYF
TRBV10-3	14	TRBJ2-6	CAISESPQPNTEAF
TRBV7-9	15	TRBJ2-3	CASSIRGSSTDTQYF
TRBV10-3	14	TRBJ1-2	CAVRLGGNDYGYTF
TRBV20-1	14	TRBJ2-5	CSASPARSAETQYF
TRBV7-2	15	TRBJ2-3	CASSSSGGGTDTQYF
TRBV6-5	14	TRBJ2-7	CASSYKVDRDKQYF
TRBV2	11	TRBJ2-7	CASYYYYEQYF
TRBV7-9	14	TRBJ1-3	CASSVTGGRNTIYF
TRBV18	14	TRBJ1-5	CASSPGTGNQPQHF
TRBV10-3	14	TRBJ1-6	CAISEATGDSPLHF
TRBV2	14	TRBJ1-5	CASSLSRVKQPQHF
TRBV20-1	14	TRBJ2-2	CSARAGTNTGELFF
TRBV7-9	14	TRBJ2-5	CASSHREGLETQYF
TRBV5-1	13	TRBJ1-2	CASGQGADYGYTF
TRBV20-1	14	TRBJ1-2	CSARKQGSNYGYTF
TRBV4-1	17	TRBJ1-5	CASSQPNREGWGQPQHF
TRBV20-1	8	TRBJ1-2	CSADGYTF
TRBV28	15	TRBJ1-6	CASSLGAIGGSPLHF
TRBV7-6	12	TRBJ1-1	CASSLEGGRAFF
TRBV25-1	11	TRBJ2-3	CASTAGYTQYF
TRBV2	12	TRBJ2-5	CASTEATNRQYF
TRBV5-1	14	TRBJ1-2	CASSLWTGGYGYTF
TRBV2	14	TRBJ1-5	CASGYRDGNQPQHF
TRBV19	15	TRBJ1-5	CASSISAQGWQPQHF
TRBV5-1	13	TRBJ1-6	CASSLQGGSPLHF
TRBV7-9	14	TRBJ1-6	CASSQTGLGSPLHF
TRBV19	15	TRBJ1-1	CASSWGGGSGTEAFF
TRBV5-1	19	TRBJ1-4	CASSQESLLGTGGREKLFF
TRBV10-3	14	TRBJ1-1	CASSRDRADTEAFF
TRBV19	11	TRBJ2-5	CPRGLQETQYF
TRBV20-1	14	TRBJ2-7	CSAPGDARYYEQYF
TRBV29-1	11	TRBJ1-1	CSSRQVAEAFF
TRBV5-1	16	TRBJ1-2	CASSLETGLSGYGYTF
TRBV2	15	TRBJ1-2	CASAVGQGGRDGYTF
TRBV19	14	TRBJ1-5	CASSMMDSNQPQHF
TRBV7-9	14	NA	CASSLAGRSSEQFF
TRBV7-9	13	TRBJ2-5	CASSLASLETQYF
TRBV2	17	TRBJ2-5	CASSESSGRAYQETQYF
TRBV7-8	15	TRBJ2-7	CASSQGRDRRREQYF
TRBV10-3	16	TRBJ1-2	CAISEFGGQLTNGYTF
TRBV20-1	13	TRBJ1-4	CSASREGGEKLFF
TRBV14	14	TRBJ1-4	CASSQITTNEKLFF
TRBV7-3	14	TRBJ2-7	CASSVGGAPYEQYF
TRBV12-3/TRBV12-4	15	TRBJ1-2	CASSPQGLTNYGYTF
TRBV7-8	16	TRBJ2-6	CASSFTGSSGANVLTF
TRBV7-2	15	TRBJ1-1	CASRSEDRFNTEAFF
TRBV29-1	12	TRBJ1-1	CSLAVVTGEAFF
TRBV5-1	13	TRBJ1-5	CASRSDSNQPQHF
TRBV18	14	TRBJ2-7	CASSPSGREYEQYF
TRBV5-1	15	TRBJ2-7	CASSAGQGGTYEQYF
TRBV20-1	15	TRBJ1-6	CSATPRDRQNSPLHF
TRBV7-9	13	TRBJ2-7	CASSLVTGSEGNF
TRBV7-9	13	TRBJ2-7	CASSSGPPGELYF